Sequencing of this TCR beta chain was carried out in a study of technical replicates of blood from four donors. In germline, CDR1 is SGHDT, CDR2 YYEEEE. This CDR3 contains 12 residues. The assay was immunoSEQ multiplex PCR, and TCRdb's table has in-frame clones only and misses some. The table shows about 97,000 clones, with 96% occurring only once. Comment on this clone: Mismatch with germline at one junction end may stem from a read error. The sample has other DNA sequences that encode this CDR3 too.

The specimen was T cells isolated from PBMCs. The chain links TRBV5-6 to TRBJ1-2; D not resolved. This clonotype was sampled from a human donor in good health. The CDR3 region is CASSPPNYGYTF. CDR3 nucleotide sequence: TGTGCCAGCAGCCCCCCGAACTATGGCTACACCTTT.